The clone carrying this T cell receptor beta chain was observed many times. Its antigen is currently unknown. The entry originates in a study of beta chain features in type 1 diabetes. Study at large: Researchers looked at 85 million to 110 million sorted cells across all samples. Study findings and constraints: A moderate, significant TCRB CDR3 shortening appeared in type 1 diabetes across four CD4+ subsets. An over-representation of cells with high TCR expression could result from cDNA sequencing. Whatever favoring of shorter templates PCR might show would apply equally to patients and controls. Insertion counts at VDJ junctions were lower in type 1 diabetes patients, who also showed more deletions there.

Expressed TCRB transcripts were sequenced because the entire RNA isolate underwent reverse transcription. Assay: immunoSEQ multiplex PCR; the TCRdb copy retains only in-frame clones and omits some. There are about 370,000 clones in the sample; around 10% occur only once, and roughly 0.6% lies in the top ten. This CDR3 contains 13 residues. With 5 bases removed from V and 5 bases from J, the gap between germline ends came to 12 bases. The V gene's germline CDR1 is SGHTA and CDR2 FQGNSA. The chain links TRBV7-2 to TRBJ2-5, with D perhaps matching TRBD1 or TRBD2 (5 bases each). The specimen was central memory CD4+ T cells from blood. This TCR was sampled from a man aged 25 to 40 with type 1 diabetes. The CDR3 DNA reads TGTGCCAGCAGCCGGGGCGAAGACGAGACCCAGTACTTC. It specifies CASSRGEDETQYF.